This is a list of T cell receptor beta chains from one sample in a study of control samples from healthy donors and cancer patients. Assay used: immunoSEQ multiplex PCR; TCRdb lists only in-frame clones, some missing. The sample lists about 120,000 clones, 90% occurring once. The material sequenced was blood. The receptor set was obtained from a man aged 35-49 years in good health. Each CDR3 is given with its conserved first and last residue. The D gene is left open where the match is weak. For some rows the clone size is stated as once, few or many, or as a class when expanded; others skip it.

TRBV6-5	TRBJ1-1	.	TRBD1	TGTGCCAGCAGCCCACTCAGGGGGCTAGTCGCTGAAGCTTTCTTT	CASSPLRGLVAEAFF
TRBV11-2	TRBJ2-5	.	TRBD2	TGTGCCAGCAGCGGCCGGGGGGGGGAGACCCAGTACTTC	CASSGRGGETQYF
TRBV15	TRBJ2-7	.	TRBD1	TGTGCCACCAGCAGGAATGGACAGGGTTTCGACGAGCAGTACTTC	CATSRNGQGFDEQYF
TRBV19	TRBJ2-1	once	TRBD2	TGTGCCAGTAGGGGGACTAGCGGGCGAAAGGACAATGAGCAGTTCTTC	CASRGTSGRKDNEQFF
TRBV5-5	TRBJ1-2	.	.	TGTGCCAGCAGGTTTTCAGGCGCCTATGGCTACACCTTC	CASRFSGAYGYTF
TRBV30	TRBJ1-2	once	.	TGTGCCTGGAGTTCAGGACGGGGGCATGGCTACACCTTC	CAWSSGRGHGYTF
TRBV7-6	TRBJ2-2	.	TRBD2	TGTGCCAGCAGCGGATTAGCGGGGGCCGGCACCGGGGAGCTGTTTTTT	CASSGLAGAGTGELFF
TRBV10-3	TRBJ1-2	.	.	TGTGCCATCAGTGAGAGCTTCCAGGATTATGGCTACACCTTC	CAISESFQDYGYTF
TRBV9	TRBJ1-3	few	.	TGTGCCAGCAAGACTGGAAACACCATATATTTT	CASKTGNTIYF
TRBV13	TRBJ2-7	.	TRBD1	TGTGCCAGCAGCTTAACCCGGACAGGGCATTCCTACGAGCAGTACTTC	CASSLTRTGHSYEQYF
TRBV5-1	TRBJ2-2	.	TRBD1	TGCGCCAGCAGCTGGACAGGGCCCGGGGAGCTGTTTTTT	CASSWTGPGELFF
TRBV10-1	TRBJ2-3	.	.	TGCGCCAGCAGTGAGGGTCATACTAGCACAGATACGCAGTATTTT	CASSEGHTSTDTQYF
TRBV5-6	TRBJ1-3	.	.	TGTGCCAGCAGCGAGGCTGCAGGGCGCCTCTCTGGAAACACCATATATTTT	CASSEAAGRLSGNTIYF
TRBV15	TRBJ2-5	.	.	TGTGCCACCAGCAGAGAATTGGCAAACAGCCAAGAGACCCAGTACTTC	CATSRELANSQETQYF
TRBV2	TRBJ1-5	.	.	TGTGCCAGCAGTGAAGGCATGGATCAGCCCCAGCATTTT	CASSEGMDQPQHF
TRBV2	TRBJ1-4	.	TRBD1	TGTGCCAGCAGTGAGGGACAGGGCAAATACTCAACTAATGAAAAACTGTTTTTT	CASSEGQGKYSTNEKLFF
TRBV5-1	TRBJ2-7	.	TRBD2	TGCGCCAGCAGTTTTGGGACTAGCGAATACGAGCAGTACTTC	CASSFGTSEYEQYF
TRBV7-8	TRBJ2-3	.	TRBD2	TGTGCCAGCAGCGCCCTGGGACTACGGGGCACAGATACGCAGTATTTT	CASSALGLRGTDTQYF
TRBV4-2	TRBJ2-7	once	.	TGTGCCAGCAGCCAAGATACCGAATTCTCCTACGAGCAGTACTTC	CASSQDTEFSYEQYF
TRBV7-2	TRBJ1-1	once	.	TGTGCCAGCAGCAGAGAATGGGGCACTGAAGCTTTCTTT	CASSREWGTEAFF
TRBV4-1	TRBJ1-5	.	.	TGCGCCAGCAGCCAAGAGGGGCCTCAGCCCCAGCATTTT	CASSQEGPQPQHF
TRBV7-2	TRBJ1-2	few	.	TGTGCCAGCAGCTTAGCCTTAAGGGCTGGCTACACCTTC	CASSLALRAGYTF
TRBV7-3	TRBJ1-1	.	.	TGTGCCAGCAGCCGCTACCAGGCAGGTGAAGCTTTCTTT	CASSRYQAGEAFF
TRBV5-6	TRBJ2-7	.	TRBD1	TGTGCCGCAACTCTAAGGACAGGGGTCTCCTACGAGCAGTACTTC	CAATLRTGVSYEQYF
TRBV27	TRBJ2-1	.	.	TGTGCCAGCAGCCCTCCGGGTCTAGGCCCCCTCTTC	CASSPPGLGPLF